The 26 T cell receptor beta chains below all came from one sample that was sequenced in a study of CD8 T cells in Susac syndrome. An input of roughly 0.5 to 1 ug of RNA was subjected to reverse transcription using random hexamers. TCRdb recomputed calls from the immunoSEQ multiplex PCR reads with MiXCR, one row per CDR3 protein. This table has about 210,000 distinct CDR3 sequences, approximately 95% appearing once. Sequences were obtained from CD4+ T cells from PBMCs. Receptors originate from a human donor with multiple sclerosis.

This chain connects TRBV30 to TRBJ1-2; the D is unclear. The CDR3 consists of 18 residues. CDR1 is GTSNPN and CDR2 is SVGIG in the germline V gene (reference sequence). Trimming pared 0 bases from V and 0 bases from J, leaving 20 bases between. The CDR3 is CAWSVHWAAPGANYGYTF. In DNA form, the CDR3 reads TGTGCCTGGAGTGTACATTGGGCAGCTCCAGGAGCTAACTATGGCTACACCTTC.

The CDR3 protein is CASSPEHRNQPQHF. The CDR3 coding sequence is TGTGCCAGCTCACCGGAACACCGAAATCAGCCCCAGCATTTT. The genes are TRBV18 and TRBJ1-5; D gene uncertain. The CDR3 sequence is 14 residues long. Trimming removed 3 bases at V and 4 bases at J, with 10 bases between. The germline V gene has CDR1 KGHSH and CDR2 LQKENI.

This chain connects TRBV3-1 to TRBJ2-7; possibly TRBD2 for D (6 bases). Trimming cost V 4 bases and J 6 bases, with 10 bases left between them. Germline V gives CDR1 LGHDT, CDR2 YNNKEL (reference sequence). This CDR3 has 12 amino acids. The CDR3 region is CASSPGAGEQYF. Written as DNA, the CDR3 is TGTGCCAGCAGCCCGGGAGCGGGCGAGCAGTACTTC.

The rearrangement uses TRBV3-1 and TRBJ2-7, with D unclear. With 3 bases removed from V and 3 bases from J, the gap between germline ends came to 24 bases. CDR1 and CDR2 (germline): LGHDT, YNNKEL (reference sequence). CDR3 length equals 18 residues. CDR3 nucleotide sequence: TGTGCCAGCAGCCAGTCGGCTCTTGGTAAGGTGGGATACTACGAGCAGTACTTC. It yields the protein CASSQSALGKVGYYEQYF.

The J gene is TRBJ2-2, the V gene TRBV20-1; 7 positions agree with TRBD1. The ends lost 6 bases at V and 2 bases at J; junction bases unmatched: 6. This CDR3 region has 14 residues. CDR1 is DFQATT and CDR2 is SNEGSKA in the germline V gene (reference sequence). As DNA, the CDR3 is TGCAGTGCCACGGGGACAGTTAACACCGGGGAGCTGTTTTTT. Translated: CSATGTVNTGELFF.

V gene TRBV3-1 combines with J gene TRBJ2-1; D gene unclear. Between the trimmed V and J ends, which lost 0 bases and 10 bases, there was a span of 7 bases. Germline V gives CDR1 LGHDT, CDR2 YNNKEL (reference sequence). The CDR3 sequence is 12 residues long. The CDR3 sequence: CASSQDPVEQFF. CDR3 bases: TGTGCCAGCAGCCAAGATCCAGTAGAGCAGTTCTTC.

V usage is TRBV6-5 and J usage is TRBJ2-1; TRBD2 matches 11 bases. The CDR3 has 15 amino acids. V was pared by 6 bases and J by 7 bases, with 8 bases of the junction left unmatched. Germline V gene data show CDR1 as MNHEY and CDR2 as SVGAGI. The CDR3 bases are TGTGCCAGCAGGGTAGCGGGGGGGAATAGGAATGAGCAGTTCTTC. This gives the protein CASRVAGGNRNEQFF.

The V and J genes are TRBV7-9 and TRBJ2-1, with D tentatively TRBD1 (6 bases). CDR1 and CDR2 from the germline V gene are SEHNR and FQNEAQ (reference sequence). V lost 5 bases and J 2 bases, leaving 10 bases between the germline ends. The CDR3 spans 14 residues. The CDR3 here is CASSPGQPYNEQFF. CDR3 sequence (DNA): TGTGCCAGCAGCCCCGGACAGCCCTACAATGAGCAGTTCTTC.

The V and J genes are TRBV30 and TRBJ1-3; D is ambiguous. Germline V gives CDR1 GTSNPN, CDR2 SVGIG (reference sequence). CDR3 length: 12 residues. V gave up 3 bases and J gave up 0 bases, with 3 bases separating them. The CDR3 nucleotides are TGTGCCTGGAGACTCTCTGGAAACACCATATATTTT. Protein sequence: CAWRLSGNTIYF.

The chain carries TRBV5-6 and TRBJ2-3; 13 bases agree with TRBD2. With 5 bases clipped from V and 2 bases from J, the junction kept 5 bases outside the gene matches. Germline V lookup: CDR1 SGHDT, CDR2 YYEEEE. CDR3 length: 16 amino acids. The DNA of the CDR3 is TGTGCCAGCAGTCTGGGACTAGCGGGGCTCACAGATACGCAGTATTTT. Protein: CASSLGLAGLTDTQYF.

The V gene is TRBV29-1, the J gene TRBJ2-5; a weak D match, TRBD2 (5 bases). Looked up from germline, CDR1 is SQVTM and CDR2 is ANQGSEA. Trimming removed 6 bases from V and 4 bases from J, with 15 bases in between. The CDR3 is made up of 13 amino acids. CDR3 DNA sequence: TGCAGCGTCGAGCCCCTAGCCGGAGAGACCCAGTACTTC. Protein product: CSVEPLAGETQYF. Supplemented by reference TRBV29-1 and TRBJ2-5, the full variable domain reads SAVISQKPSRDICQRGTSLTIQCQVDSQVTMMFWYRQQPGQSLTLIATANQGSEATYESGFVIDKFPISRPNLTFSTLTVSNMSPEDSSIYLCSVEPLAGETQYFGPGTRLLVL.

The rearrangement uses TRBV2 and TRBJ2-3, with unresolved D. The CDR3 is 13 residues long. V gave up 5 bases and J gave up 6 bases, with 12 bases separating them. Germline assignment: CDR1 SNHLY and CDR2 FYNNEI. CDR3 coding DNA: TGTGCCAGCAGTCCCGACTGGGGTGATACGCAGTATTTT. This encodes CASSPDWGDTQYF. The full variable domain, with the rest looked up from reference TRBV2 and TRBJ2-3, is EPEVTQTPSHQVTQMGQEVILRCVPISNHLYFYWYRQILGQKVEFLVSFYNNEISEKSEIFDDQFSVERPDGSNFTLKIRSTKLEDSAMYFCASSPDWGDTQYFGPGTRLTVL.

The genes are TRBV29-1 and TRBJ1-1; D remains ambiguous. The CDR3 consists of 15 residues. Germline CDR1 and CDR2: SQVTM and ANQGSEA. V was cut by 5 bases and J by 0 bases, with 16 bases left in between. The CDR3 is CSVITDYYMNTEAFF. CDR3 DNA sequence: TGCAGCGTTATTACAGATTATTACATGAACACTGAAGCTTTCTTT. The full variable domain, completed using reference TRBV29-1 and TRBJ1-1, is SAVISQKPSRDICQRGTSLTIQCQVDSQVTMMFWYRQQPGQSLTLIATANQGSEATYESGFVIDKFPISRPNLTFSTLTVSNMSPEDSSIYLCSVITDYYMNTEAFFGQGTRLTVV.

J is TRBJ2-7 and V is TRBV6-1; 7 nucleotides agree with TRBD2. The CDR3 has 12 residues. V gave up 6 bases and J gave up 7 bases; unmatched junction bases: 6. The V gene's germline CDR1 is MNHNS and CDR2 SASEGT. DNA of the CDR3: TGTGCCAGCAGCCGACTAGCCCAAGAGCAGTACGTC. Protein sequence: CASSRLAQEQYV.

This chain uses TRBV20-1 with TRBJ1-5; perhaps TRBD1 as D (6 bases). V was shortened by 6 bases and J by 2 bases, with 14 bases between the two germline ends. CDR3 length equals 14 residues. The germline CDR1 and CDR2 sequences are DFQATT and SNEGSKA (reference sequence). Written as DNA, the CDR3 is TGCAGTGCGAAGGGGGGTGTGCGCAATCAGCCCCAGCATTTT. Translated, it gives CSAKGGVRNQPQHF.

This clonotype was seen a single time. The chain joins TRBV7-3 to TRBJ2-3; 11 bases fit TRBD2. This CDR3 has 18 residues. Germline trimming cut 5 bases from V and 2 bases from J; bases unmatched to any gene: 12. Germline V gene data show CDR1 as SGHTA and CDR2 as FQGTGA. The CDR3 bases are TGTGCCAGCAGCCCAATCCCGGGACTAGCGGCCATCACAGATACGCAGTATTTT. This encodes CASSPIPGLAAITDTQYF.

This rearrangement joins TRBV5-6 to TRBJ2-3; 8 nucleotides match TRBD2. Germline CDR1 and CDR2: SGHDT and YYEEEE. This CDR3 comprises 17 residues. V shed 4 bases and J 2 bases; nucleotides not matched to a gene: 12. The CDR3 DNA reads as TGTGCCAGCAGCCTCGGGCTAGCGGGTTGGGACACAGATACGCAGTATTTT. Translation gives CASSLGLAGWDTDTQYF.

This sequence joins TRBV29-1 and TRBJ2-1, with a possible D match to TRBD1 (5 bases). The germline V gene has CDR1 SQVTM and CDR2 ANQGSEA. This CDR3 has 14 residues. Trimming shortened V by 6 bases and J by 7 bases, and 19 bases separated the two germline ends. The chain's CDR3 is CSVARERFRNEQFF. The CDR3 region has the DNA TGCAGCGTAGCCAGGGAAAGGTTCCGGAATGAGCAGTTCTTC.

A few counts support this clonotype. The chain has TRBV7-2 and TRBJ2-5, with TRBD2 matching 11 bases. J was trimmed by 1 base and V by 5 bases; bases with no gene match: 6. The CDR3 runs to 16 residues. The germline V gene encodes CDR1 SGHTA and CDR2 FQGNSA. CDR3 DNA: TGTGCCAGCAGCCTCCCTCTAGCGGGGGGCCAAGAGACCCAGTACTTC. Its translation is CASSLPLAGGQETQYF.

V is TRBV3-1 and J is TRBJ1-6, with a tentative D call TRBD1 (6 bases). Between the trimmed V and J ends, which lost 1 base and 9 bases, there was a span of 7 bases. This CDR3 has 13 residues. Germline V gene sequence: CDR1 LGHDT, CDR2 YNNKEL (reference sequence). The CDR3 DNA follows: TGTGCCAGCAGCCAAGGAGGGGGTTCACCCCTCCACTTT. Translation: CASSQGGGSPLHF.

This sequence joins TRBV27 and TRBJ2-7; D is uncertain. The V gene lost 5 bases and the J gene lost 7 bases, with 15 bases spanning the gap. CDR1 MNHEY and CDR2 SMNVEV come from the germline V gene (reference sequence). The CDR3 consists of 13 residues. CDR3: CASSTSPHREQYV. CDR3 nucleotide sequence: TGTGCCAGCAGTACGAGCCCCCACCGAGAGCAGTACGTC.

The CDR3 coding sequence is TGCGCCAGCAGCCTAAATCAGGGGGATGGCTACACCTTC. Protein sequence: CASSLNQGDGYTF. The rearrangement links TRBV5-1 to TRBJ1-2; 7 bases align to TRBD1. Per germline, CDR1 SGHRS and CDR2 YFSETQ. The CDR3 extends over 13 amino acids. V dropped 4 bases and J dropped 6; count of bases not matched to a gene: 6.

The chain couples TRBV10-3 to TRBJ2-5; TRBD2 agrees at 7 bases. J lost 1 base, V lost 10 bases, and 9 bases had no gene match. Per germline, CDR1 ENHRY and CDR2 SYGVKD. The CDR3 extends over 14 amino acids. CDR3 sequence (DNA): TGTGCCACCAATGGTCTAGCGGTCCAAGAGACCCAGTACTTC. Amino acid sequence: CATNGLAVQETQYF.

This clonotype was detected only a few times. CDR3 loop: CASSPTSGQSYNEQFF. CDR3 sequence (DNA): TGTGCCAGCAGCCCGACTAGCGGACAGTCCTACAATGAGCAGTTCTTC. The chain joins TRBV11-2 to TRBJ2-1; TRBD2 agrees at 9 bases. Looked up from germline, CDR1 is SGHAT and CDR2 is FQNNGV. The V gene end was trimmed by 5 bases and the J gene end by 1 base; junction bases not matched to a gene: 6. This CDR3 comprises 16 residues.

The chain recombines TRBV20-1 with TRBJ2-1, with 12 bases that match TRBD2. Per germline, CDR1 DFQATT and CDR2 SNEGSKA (reference sequence). After removal of 6 bases from V and 6 bases from J, the junction contained 6 bases not matched to a gene. This CDR3 is built from 14 residues. CDR3 in amino acids: CSATGLAGTNEQFF. The CDR3 nucleotides read TGCAGTGCCACAGGACTAGCGGGAACCAATGAGCAGTTCTTC.

This clonotype came up once. The chain employs TRBV20-1 and TRBJ1-5; 7 bases map to TRBD1. Unmatched junction bases numbered 2, after V lost 5 bases and J lost 1 base. This CDR3 region has 13 residues. CDR1 and CDR2 from the germline V gene are DFQATT and SNEGSKA (reference sequence). CDR3 sequence: CSALTGSNQPQHF. As DNA, the CDR3 is TGCAGTGCTCTGACAGGGAGCAATCAGCCCCAGCATTTT.